Detailed here is one T cell receptor beta chain. This entry comes from a study of blood T cell repertoires in COVID-19. TCRdb's copy holds only in-frame clones and misses some; the assay was immunoSEQ multiplex PCR. The data show about 190,000 clones, 87% seen once. The TCR comes from a man between 60 and 70 years old with active or convalescent COVID-19. The sequencing sample was made of peripheral blood.

CDR3 in amino acids: CASSPTSGGYNEQFF. Written as DNA, the CDR3 is TGTGCCAGCAGCCCGACTAGCGGGGGGTACAATGAGCAGTTCTTC. The rearrangement joins TRBV9 to TRBJ2-1; 13 bases line up with TRBD2. CDR3 length: 15 residues. Germline lookup yields CDR1 SGDLS and CDR2 YYNGEE. With 4 bases clipped from V and 4 bases from J, the junction kept 2 bases outside the gene matches. The full variable domain, completed using reference TRBV9 and TRBJ2-1, is DSGVTQTPKHLITATGQRVTLRCSPRSGDLSVYWYQQSLDQGLQFLIQYYNGEERAKGNILERFSAQQFPDLHSELNLSSLELGDSALYFCASSPTSGGYNEQFFGPGTRLTVL.